Listed here are 8 T cell receptor beta chains from one sample, sequenced in a study of PD-1 blockade in classical Hodgkin lymphoma. Produced via immunoSEQ multiplex PCR; TCRdb's table is partial and in-frame only. The data contain approximately 61,000 clones, 75% to 90% of them singletons. After autologous stem cell transplantation all patients relapsed, and prior brentuximab vedotin exposure differed between cohorts. Sample: peripheral blood mononuclear cells (PBMCs), taken at baseline. The origin of the receptors is a human donor with classical Hodgkin lymphoma.

A single count supports this clone. The V and J genes are TRBV30 and TRBJ1-5; TRBD1 matches at 7 bases. There are 15 residues in the CDR3. The ends lost 0 bases at V and 5 bases at J; junction bases unmatched: 7. From germline, CDR1 is GTSNPN and CDR2 SVGIG (reference sequence). CDR3 coding DNA: TGTGCCTGGAGTGTACCCGGGACAGCGTATCAGCCCCAGCATTTT. It codes for CAWSVPGTAYQPQHF. The full variable domain, in which reference TRBV30 and TRBJ1-5 provide the parts outside the CDR3, is SQTIHQWPATLVQPVGSPLSLECTVEGTSNPNLYWYRQAAGRGLQLLFYSVGIGQISSEVPQNLSASRPQDRQFILSSKKLLLSDSGFYLCAWSVPGTAYQPQHFGDGTRLSIL.

The chain has TRBV7-9 and TRBJ1-6; no definite D call. Germline CDR1 SEHNR, CDR2 FQNEAQ (reference sequence). The V gene lost 2 bases and the J gene lost 1 base, with 9 bases spanning the gap. The CDR3 sequence is 16 residues long. Here the CDR3 DNA reads TGTGCCAGCAGCTTAAGCGGGTTTTCCTATAATTCACCCCTCCACTTT. Protein: CASSLSGFSYNSPLHF.

The chain uses TRBV5-4 and TRBJ1-3; no clear D gene. This CDR3 is 13 amino acids long. Germline V gene data show CDR1 as SGHNT and CDR2 as YYREEE (reference sequence). V lost 4 bases, J lost 2 bases, and 7 bases lay in between. CDR3 residues: CASSAGTGNTIYF. As DNA, the CDR3 is TGTGCCAGCAGCGCCGGGACTGGAAACACCATATATTTT.

The V gene is TRBV5-4, the J gene TRBJ2-5; TRBD1 or TRBD2 may be the D gene (5 bases each). Germline CDR1 and CDR2: SGHNT and YYREEE (reference sequence). The CDR3 spans 14 residues. V lost 0 bases, J lost 2 bases, and 8 bases lay in between. The CDR3 DNA follows: TGTGCCAGCAGCTTGGCTGGGACGCAAGAGACCCAGTACTTC. This translates into CASSLAGTQETQYF.

The chain combines TRBV28 with TRBJ1-6; possibly TRBD1 for D (5 bases). The CDR3 covers 13 residues. Germline V CDR1 and CDR2: MDHEN, SYDVKM. The V end was cut by 2 bases, the J end by 8 bases, with 7 bases between. CDR3 bases: TGTGCCAGCAGTTTAGACAGAGATTCACCCCTCCACTTT. Protein sequence: CASSLDRDSPLHF.

This chain joins TRBV7-6 and TRBJ2-5; possible D gene TRBD2, 5 bases. Germline CDR1 is SGHVS and CDR2 is FNYEAQ. The CDR3 extends over 16 amino acids. The V end was cut by 0 bases, the J end by 2 bases, with 13 bases between. CDR3 in amino acids: CASSLATASRQETQYF. CDR3 nucleotides: TGTGCCAGCAGCTTAGCGACGGCTAGCAGACAAGAGACCCAGTACTTC.

V usage is TRBV6-6 and J usage is TRBJ2-3; perhaps D is TRBD1 or TRBD2 (5 bases each). Germline V lookup: CDR1 MNHNY, CDR2 SVGAGI (reference sequence). The CDR3 loop spans 13 amino acids. Trimming stripped 8 bases from V and 2 bases from J, with 11 bases between. The CDR3 sequence is CASYEGITDTQYF. The CDR3 DNA reads TGTGCCAGCTACGAGGGGATCACAGATACGCAGTATTTT.

The rearrangement links TRBV5-1 to TRBJ2-5; D may be TRBD2 (6 bases). The CDR3 contains 14 residues. V was cut by 0 bases and J by 4 bases, with 10 bases left in between. Germline V lookup: CDR1 SGHRS, CDR2 YFSETQ. CDR3 bases: TGCGCCAGCAGCTTGGTGGAGGGACGAGAGACCCAGTACTTC. Translated: CASSLVEGRETQYF.